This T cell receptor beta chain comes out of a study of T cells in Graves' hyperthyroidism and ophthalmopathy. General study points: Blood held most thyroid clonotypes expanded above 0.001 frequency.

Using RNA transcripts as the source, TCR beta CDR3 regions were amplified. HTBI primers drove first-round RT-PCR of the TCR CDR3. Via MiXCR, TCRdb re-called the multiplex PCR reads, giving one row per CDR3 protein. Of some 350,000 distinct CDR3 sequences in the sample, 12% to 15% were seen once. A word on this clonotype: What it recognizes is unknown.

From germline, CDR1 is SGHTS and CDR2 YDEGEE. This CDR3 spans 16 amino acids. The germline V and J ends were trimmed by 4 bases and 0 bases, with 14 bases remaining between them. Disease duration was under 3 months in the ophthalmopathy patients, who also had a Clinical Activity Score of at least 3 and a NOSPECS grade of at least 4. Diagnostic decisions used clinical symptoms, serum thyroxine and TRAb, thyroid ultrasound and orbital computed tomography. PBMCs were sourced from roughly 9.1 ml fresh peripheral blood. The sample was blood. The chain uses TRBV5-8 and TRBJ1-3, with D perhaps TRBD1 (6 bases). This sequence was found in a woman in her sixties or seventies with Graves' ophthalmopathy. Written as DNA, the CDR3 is TGTGCCAGCAGCCGGGGGGCCCGAAGCTCTGGAAACACCATATATTTT. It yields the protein CASSRGARSSGNTIYF. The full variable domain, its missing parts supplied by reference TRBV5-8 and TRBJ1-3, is EAGVTQSPTHLIKTRGQQATLRCSPISGHTSVYWYQQALGLGLQFLLWYDEGEERNRGNFPPRFSGRQFPNYSSELNVNALELEDSALYLCASSRGARSSGNTIYFGEGSWLTVV.